These 3 T cell receptor beta chains were sequenced from one sample in a study of blood T cell repertoires in COVID-19 (TCRdb year 2020). To prepare the library, the immunoSEQ multiplex PCR assay was applied. TCRdb stores this immuneACCESS table with in-frame sequences only. Part of the clones is absent; in the studies checked, under half of the shortfall reflects unresolved V genes, and no reason is known for the rest. The sample includes some 250,000 clones, with about 83% observed a single time. Of the sample, 1.9% is held by the ten largest clones. The specimen was peripheral blood. Source of these receptors: a man aged 30 to 39 who had recovered from COVID-19.

This clone was observed a few times. The chain recombines TRBV6-5 with TRBJ1-5; maybe TRBD1 (6 bases). Germline CDR1 reads MNHEY; CDR2 reads SVGAGI. V lost 9 bases to trimming and J lost 0 bases, with 9 bases between them. The CDR3 loop spans 13 amino acids. The chain's CDR3 is CASGQNSNQPQHF. The DNA of the CDR3 is TGTGCCAGTGGACAGAATAGCAATCAGCCCCAGCATTTT.

This chain links TRBV28 with TRBJ2-7; 11 positions match TRBD1. The CDR3 sequence is 14 residues long. From germline, CDR1 is MDHEN and CDR2 SYDVKM. The trim removed 7 bases at V and 7 bases at J, leaving 9 bases unmatched. In DNA, the CDR3 is TGTGCCAGCACCCCGGGACAGGGGGTTTGGGAGCAGTACTTC. Protein: CASTPGQGVWEQYF.

The chain uses TRBV27 and TRBJ1-1; a weak D match, TRBD1 (5 bases). Trimming took off 2 bases at V and 0 bases at J, with 7 bases between the two ends. The V gene's germline CDR1 is MNHEY and CDR2 SMNVEV (reference sequence). The CDR3 runs 14 residues. The CDR3 sequence: CASSLVGVNTEAFF. The CDR3 region has the DNA TGTGCCAGCAGTTTAGTAGGGGTGAACACTGAAGCTTTCTTT.